A single sample gave rise to the 22 T cell receptor beta chains below, sequenced in a study of shared clonotypes between healthy human individuals (TCRdb year 2020). Library prep was done by the immunoSEQ multiplex PCR assay. The table was pulled from immuneACCESS by TCRdb, which kept in-frame rearrangements only. Such tables lose some clones; where checked, under half of the loss comes from unresolved V genes, and the rest has no known cause. This sample gives 400,000 to 500,000 clones in total; 79% of them show up just once. The ten largest clonotypes hold 10% to 15% of the sample. Sequenced sample: PBMCs. The receptors derive from a woman between 35 and 50 years old in good health. Some clones in this sample may be carry-over from other donors' samples.

This rearrangement joins TRBV7-9 to TRBJ1-1; 9 nucleotides align to TRBD1. CDR3 length equals 14 residues. The trim removed 2 bases at V and 4 bases at J, leaving 2 bases unmatched. Germline V gene data show CDR1 as SEHNR and CDR2 as FQNEAQ (reference sequence). CDR3 sequence (DNA): TGTGCCAGCAGCTTACTACAGGGGGCCACTGAAGCTTTCTTT. Translated: CASSLLQGATEAFF.

The V and J genes are TRBV18 and TRBJ2-7, with no clear D. The CDR3 has 13 residues. The V gene's germline CDR1 is KGHSH and CDR2 LQKENI. Trimming shortened V by 6 bases and J by 2 bases, and 11 bases separated the two germline ends. CDR3 coding DNA: TGTGCCAGCTCTCCCAGTGCCACCTACGAGCAGTACTTC. It codes for CASSPSATYEQYF.

V and J are TRBV10-3 and TRBJ2-2; tentative D call: TRBD1 (6 bases). The V and J ends lost 2 bases and 6 bases respectively, with 10 bases between them. This CDR3 region has 14 residues. In germline, CDR1 is ENHRY, CDR2 SYGVKD. The CDR3 spells CAISENRDAGELFF. As DNA, the CDR3 is TGTGCCATCAGTGAGAACAGGGACGCCGGGGAGCTGTTTTTT.

The chain is built from TRBV9 and TRBJ1-1; tentatively, D is TRBD1 (5 bases). Deletions cut 0 bases from V and 5 bases from J, with 20 bases between. CDR3 length: 17 amino acids. Germline V lookup: CDR1 SGDLS, CDR2 YYNGEE. The CDR3 nucleotides are TGTGCCAGCAGCGTAGACCTGGGGACCCCGGGCGGGACTGAAGCTTTCTTT. Its translation: CASSVDLGTPGGTEAFF.

This clone has more than one count but fewer than ten. The gene calls are TRBV4-2 and TRBJ2-6; unclear D gene. The V gene lost 0 bases and the J gene lost 1 base, with 7 bases spanning the gap. The CDR3 extends over 16 amino acids. Per the germline V gene, CDR1 is LGHNA and CDR2 is YNFKEQ. CDR3 amino acids: CASSQDESSGANVLTF. In DNA, the CDR3 is TGTGCCAGCAGCCAAGATGAGTCTTCTGGGGCCAACGTCCTGACTTTC.

The chain carries TRBV25-1 and TRBJ1-2; 7 nucleotides align to TRBD1. This CDR3 is 13 amino acids long. Trimming took 4 bases from V and 4 from J; bases not matched to a gene: 3. Germline-derived CDR1 and CDR2 are MGHDK and SYGVNS. The CDR3 spells CASSGQGFYGYTF. The CDR3 DNA reads TGTGCCAGCAGTGGACAGGGTTTCTATGGCTACACCTTC.

V gene TRBV2 combines with J gene TRBJ1-1; D is possibly TRBD1 (6 bases). Germline V CDR1 and CDR2: SNHLY, FYNNEI. V lost 8 bases to trimming and J lost 4 bases, with 17 bases between them. The CDR3 is 14 residues long. The CDR3 loop is CASLITGSFTEAFF. The CDR3 nucleotides read TGTGCCAGCCTAATTACAGGGTCTTTCACTGAAGCTTTCTTT.

The chain uses TRBV27 and TRBJ2-5; D assignment may be TRBD1 or TRBD2 (5 bases each). The last part of the DNA fits TRBJ2-7 better; the J call may be wrong. Germline V gene sequence: CDR1 MNHEY, CDR2 SMNVEV (reference sequence). This CDR3 is built from 15 residues. The CDR3 DNA reads TGTGCCAGCAGTTCCCCGGGACGGACGGCCTACGAGCAGTACTTC. It is translated as CASSSPGRTAYEQYF.

This chain links TRBV4-2 with TRBJ2-1; no reliable D call. The V gene's germline CDR1 is LGHNA and CDR2 YNFKEQ. The CDR3 has 19 amino acids. V was trimmed by 1 base and J by 10 bases, leaving 29 bases between them. In DNA form, the CDR3 reads TGTGCCAGCAGCCAAGTCCCATCGGTCTGGGCATCGGCCTTTGGAGAGCAGTTCTTC. As protein: CASSQVPSVWASAFGEQFF.

This chain links TRBV5-1 with TRBJ2-7; a weak D match, TRBD1 (6 bases). V was shortened by 3 bases and J by 3 bases, with 16 bases between the two germline ends. The V gene's germline CDR1 is SGHRS and CDR2 YFSETQ. CDR3 length equals 15 residues. CDR3: CASSSDSPQNYEQYF. As DNA, the CDR3 is TGCGCCAGCAGCTCGGACAGCCCACAAAACTACGAGCAGTACTTC. The whole variable domain, filled in from reference TRBV5-1 and TRBJ2-7, reads KAGVTQTPRYLIKTRGQQVTLSCSPISGHRSVSWYQQTPGQGLQFLFEYFSETQRNKGNFPGRFSGRQFSNSRSEMNVSTLELGDSALYLCASSSDSPQNYEQYFGPGTRLTVT.

The chain couples TRBV2 to TRBJ2-4; D remains ambiguous. The ends were cut back, 10 bases at V and 5 bases at J, with 21 bases in the middle. The CDR3 runs to 15 residues. Germline V gene sequence: CDR1 SNHLY, CDR2 FYNNEI. CDR3 sequence: CATTLGPALENIQYF. The CDR3 DNA follows: TGTGCCACAACCCTGGGTCCGGCCTTGGAAAACATTCAGTACTTC.

This clone was picked up a small number of times. This sequence joins TRBV10-2 and TRBJ2-1; D perhaps matches TRBD2 (5 bases). Germline CDR1 is WSHSY and CDR2 is SAAADI. CDR3 length equals 13 residues. The germline V and J ends were trimmed by 7 bases and 5 bases, with 12 bases remaining between them. Here the CDR3 DNA reads TGCGCCAGCATGGTTGGACTTCACAATGAGCAGTTCTTC. It translates to CASMVGLHNEQFF.

V is TRBV6-1 and J is TRBJ2-1; TRBD1 matches at 9 bases. The germline gives CDR1 MNHNS, CDR2 SASEGT. The ends lost 5 bases at V and 0 bases at J; junction bases unmatched: 2. This CDR3 is 15 amino acids long. The DNA for the CDR3 is TGTGCCAGCAGTCTGACAGGGGGCTCCTACAATGAGCAGTTCTTC. Amino acids: CASSLTGGSYNEQFF.

The chain joins TRBV28 to TRBJ2-7; no clear D gene. V lost 6 bases, J lost 3 bases, and 21 bases lay in between. This CDR3 spans 16 amino acids. Per germline, CDR1 MDHEN and CDR2 SYDVKM. This CDR3 reads CASSSKGWTAIYEQYF. The CDR3 DNA reads as TGTGCCAGCAGCTCCAAGGGATGGACGGCAATCTACGAGCAGTACTTC.

The chain is built from TRBV5-5 and TRBJ2-7; 11 bases are a match to TRBD2. Germline V gene data show CDR1 as SGHKS and CDR2 as YYEKEE (reference sequence). The V segment lost 0 bases and the J segment 2 bases; nucleotides outside the gene matches: 4. This CDR3 contains 16 residues. CDR3 in DNA: TGTGCCAGCAGCTTGGCCCCACTAGCGGGAGCCTACGAGCAGTACTTC. Translating gives CASSLAPLAGAYEQYF. The whole variable domain, remainder taken from reference TRBV5-5 and TRBJ2-7, is DAGVTQSPTHLIKTRGQQVTLRCSPISGHKSVSWYQQVLGQGPQFIFQYYEKEERGRGNFPDRFSARQFPNYSSELNVNALLLGDSALYLCASSLAPLAGAYEQYFGPGTRLTVT.

The sample holds a few counts of this clone. The rearrangement links TRBV7-8 to TRBJ2-1; D unclear. CDR1 SGHVS and CDR2 FQNEAQ come from the germline V gene. The CDR3 extends over 14 amino acids. V lost 5 bases and J lost 5, with 13 bases in between. The DNA of the CDR3 is TGTGCCAGCAGCGCCCTACGGCGGCACAATGAGCAGTTCTTC. This sequence encodes CASSALRRHNEQFF.

Only one count was recorded for this clone. J is TRBJ1-4 and V is TRBV2, with D maybe TRBD1 (5 bases). Germline V gene sequence: CDR1 SNHLY, CDR2 FYNNEI. This CDR3 contains 15 residues. V lost 5 bases to trimming and J lost 7 bases, with 17 bases between them. Here the CDR3 reads CASSRTGNRGEKLFF. The CDR3 DNA reads TGTGCCAGCAGTCGAACAGGAAACCGAGGTGAAAAACTGTTTTTT.

This rearrangement joins TRBV30 to TRBJ1-3; D is uncertain. Trimming removed 5 bases at V and 0 bases at J, with 8 bases between. Germline V CDR1 and CDR2: GTSNPN, SVGIG (reference sequence). CDR3 size: 13 residues. For the CDR3, the DNA is TGTGCCTGGTCAGGTTACTCTGGAAACACCATATATTTT. Amino acid sequence: CAWSGYSGNTIYF.

This chain connects TRBV10-3 to TRBJ1-1; D perhaps matches TRBD1 (5 bases). Per the germline V gene, CDR1 is ENHRY and CDR2 is SYGVKD. V was clipped by 5 bases and J by 5 bases, with 15 bases between them. CDR3 size: 14 residues. The CDR3 loop is CAISSHLWGTEAFF. CDR3 coding DNA: TGTGCCATCAGTTCTCACCTCTGGGGGACTGAAGCTTTCTTT.

This sequence joins TRBV19 and TRBJ2-7; D is unresolved. Trimming removed 3 bases from V and 3 bases from J, with 6 bases in between. The CDR3 totals 12 residues. Germline V gene data show CDR1 as LNHDA and CDR2 as SQIVND (reference sequence). CDR3 residues: CASSMNGYEQYF. DNA for the CDR3: TGTGCCAGTAGTATGAACGGCTACGAGCAGTACTTC.

The chain has TRBV12-5 and TRBJ1-1, with 8 bases aligning to TRBD1. The ends lost 1 base at V and 4 bases at J; junction bases unmatched: 5. The CDR3 spans 15 residues. Per the germline V gene, CDR1 is LGHNT and CDR2 is FRNRAP. The CDR3 is CASGLALTGGTEAFF. In DNA form, the CDR3 reads TGTGCTAGTGGTTTGGCCCTTACAGGGGGCACTGAAGCTTTCTTT.

The chain couples TRBV7-2 to TRBJ1-3; D gene unclear. Germline assignment: CDR1 SGHTA and CDR2 FQGNSA. The V and J ends lost 0 bases and 0 bases respectively, with 9 bases between them. The CDR3 spans 16 residues. CDR3 DNA: TGTGCCAGCAGCTTAGCGTTGCCCAGCTCTGGAAACACCATATATTTT. It codes for CASSLALPSSGNTIYF.